This T cell receptor beta chain was found in a study of T cell repertoires in cytomegalovirus infection. Study as a whole: Based on public TCR beta signatures, there were indications of CMV infection and of a matching HLA type. Study results and caveats: Summed frequency of public TCR beta families distinguished CMV carriers with the relevant HLA. Dominating the ex vivo response were TCR beta clonotypes that were CMV-specific and HLA-C-restricted.

Via MiXCR, TCRdb re-called the reads, giving one row per CDR3 protein. This sample yields 100,000 to 150,000 distinct CDR3 sequences, of which roughly a quarter are seen a single time; 30% to 35% belongs to the top ten. The CDR3 is 14 amino acids. The germline V gene has CDR1 KGHSH and CDR2 LQKENI. V was trimmed by 2 bases and J by 8 bases, leaving 15 bases between them. This clonotype was seen more than once but under ten times. Its antigen is not identified. The chain carries TRBV18 and TRBJ1-2, with D hard to call. Sequences were obtained from PBMCs, sequenced either directly or after in vitro stimulation (not recorded which). This clonotype was obtained from a human donor in good health (CMV status not recorded). Some clones in this sample may be carry-over from other donors' samples. The CDR3 region is CASSPGAPPGGYTF. The CDR3 region has the DNA TGTGCCAGCTCACCAGGAGCCCCACCGGGGGGCTACACCTTC.